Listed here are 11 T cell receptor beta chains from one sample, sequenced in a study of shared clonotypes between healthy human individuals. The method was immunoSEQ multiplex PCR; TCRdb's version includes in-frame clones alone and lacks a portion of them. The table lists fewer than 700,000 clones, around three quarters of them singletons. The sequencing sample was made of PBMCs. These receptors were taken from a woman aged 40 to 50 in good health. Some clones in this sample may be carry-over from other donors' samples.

Here the CDR3 reads CASTVSGPGGATEAFF. The CDR3 bases are TGTGCCAGCACAGTCTCGGGCCCAGGCGGGGCCACTGAAGCTTTCTTT. The chain has TRBV2 and TRBJ1-1; D might be TRBD1 (5 bases). This CDR3 region has 16 residues. Germline V lookup: CDR1 SNHLY, CDR2 FYNNEI. The V and J ends lost 7 bases and 4 bases respectively, with 22 bases between them. The full variable domain, with the rest looked up from reference TRBV2 and TRBJ1-1, is EPEVTQTPSHQVTQMGQEVILRCVPISNHLYFYWYRQILGQKVEFLVSFYNNEISEKSEIFDDQFSVERPDGSNFTLKIRSTKLEDSAMYFCASTVSGPGGATEAFFGQGTRLTVV.

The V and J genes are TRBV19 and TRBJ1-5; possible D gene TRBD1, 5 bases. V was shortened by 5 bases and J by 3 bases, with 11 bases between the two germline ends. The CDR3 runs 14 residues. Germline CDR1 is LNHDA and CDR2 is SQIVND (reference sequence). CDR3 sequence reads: CASSSTGPNQPQHF. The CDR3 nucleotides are TGTGCCAGTAGTTCTACAGGACCCAATCAGCCCCAGCATTTT.

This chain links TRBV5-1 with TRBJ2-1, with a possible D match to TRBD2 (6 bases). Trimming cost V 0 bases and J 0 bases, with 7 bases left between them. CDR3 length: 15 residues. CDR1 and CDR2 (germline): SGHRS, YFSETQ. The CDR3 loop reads CASSLAAGSYNEQFF. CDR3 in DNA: TGCGCCAGCAGCTTGGCAGCGGGCTCCTACAATGAGCAGTTCTTC.

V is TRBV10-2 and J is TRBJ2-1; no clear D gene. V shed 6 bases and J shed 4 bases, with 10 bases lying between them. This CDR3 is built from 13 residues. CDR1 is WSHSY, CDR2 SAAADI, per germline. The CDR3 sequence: CASRPTLYNEQFF. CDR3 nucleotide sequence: TGCGCCAGCAGACCAACACTGTACAATGAGCAGTTCTTC.

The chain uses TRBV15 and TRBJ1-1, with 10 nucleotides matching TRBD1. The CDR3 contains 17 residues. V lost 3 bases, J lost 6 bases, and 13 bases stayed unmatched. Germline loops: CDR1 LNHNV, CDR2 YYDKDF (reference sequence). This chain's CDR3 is CATSSGTGVLLGSEAFF. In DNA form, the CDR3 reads TGTGCCACCAGCAGCGGGACAGGGGTCTTACTCGGATCTGAAGCTTTCTTT.

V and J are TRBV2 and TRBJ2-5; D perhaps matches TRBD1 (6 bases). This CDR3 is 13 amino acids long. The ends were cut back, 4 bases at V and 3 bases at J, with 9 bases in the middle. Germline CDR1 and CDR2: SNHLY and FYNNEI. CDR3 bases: TGTGCCAGCAGTGTTAACAGGGAAGAGACCCAGTACTTC. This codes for CASSVNREETQYF.

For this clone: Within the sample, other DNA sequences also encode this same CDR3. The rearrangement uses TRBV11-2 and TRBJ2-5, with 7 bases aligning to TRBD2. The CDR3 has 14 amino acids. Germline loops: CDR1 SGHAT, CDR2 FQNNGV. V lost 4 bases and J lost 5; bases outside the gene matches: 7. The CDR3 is CASSSGPAGETQYF. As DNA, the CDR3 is TGTGCCAGCAGCTCGGGACCAGCGGGGGAGACCCAGTACTTC.

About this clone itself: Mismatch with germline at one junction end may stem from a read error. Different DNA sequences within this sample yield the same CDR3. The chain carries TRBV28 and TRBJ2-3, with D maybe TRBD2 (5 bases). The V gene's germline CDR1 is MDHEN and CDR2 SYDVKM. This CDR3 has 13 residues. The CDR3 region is CASSTPSTDTQYF. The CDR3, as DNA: TGTGCCAGCAGTACCCCTAGCACGGATACGCAGTATTTT. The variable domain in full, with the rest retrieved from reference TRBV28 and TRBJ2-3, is DVKVTQSSRYLVKRTGEKVFLECVQDMDHENMFWYRQDPGLGLRLIYFSYDVKMKEKGDIPEGYSVSREKKERFSLILESASTNQTSMYLCASSTPSTDTQYFGPGTRLTVL.

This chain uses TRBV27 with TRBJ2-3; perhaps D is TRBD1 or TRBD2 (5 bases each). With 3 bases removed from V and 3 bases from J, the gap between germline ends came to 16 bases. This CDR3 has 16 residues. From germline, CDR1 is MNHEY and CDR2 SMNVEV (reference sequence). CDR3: CASSFKGELGTDTQYF. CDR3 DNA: TGTGCCAGCAGTTTTAAAGGGGAGTTAGGTACAGATACGCAGTATTTT.

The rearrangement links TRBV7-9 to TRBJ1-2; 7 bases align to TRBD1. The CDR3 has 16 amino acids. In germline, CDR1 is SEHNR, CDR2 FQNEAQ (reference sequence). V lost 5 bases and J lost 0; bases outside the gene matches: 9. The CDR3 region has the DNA TGTGCCAGCAGCCCGAGAGGGGACAGAGCTAACTATGGCTACACCTTC. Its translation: CASSPRGDRANYGYTF.

The CDR3 is CASSLRAREQYF. In nucleotides, the CDR3 is TGTGCCAGCAGCTTAAGGGCTCGTGAGCAGTACTTC. The genes are TRBV7-8 and TRBJ2-7; D is undetermined. From germline, CDR1 is SGHVS and CDR2 FQNEAQ. The V end lost 2 bases, the J end lost 7 bases, and 9 bases lay between the germline ends. This CDR3 region has 12 residues.